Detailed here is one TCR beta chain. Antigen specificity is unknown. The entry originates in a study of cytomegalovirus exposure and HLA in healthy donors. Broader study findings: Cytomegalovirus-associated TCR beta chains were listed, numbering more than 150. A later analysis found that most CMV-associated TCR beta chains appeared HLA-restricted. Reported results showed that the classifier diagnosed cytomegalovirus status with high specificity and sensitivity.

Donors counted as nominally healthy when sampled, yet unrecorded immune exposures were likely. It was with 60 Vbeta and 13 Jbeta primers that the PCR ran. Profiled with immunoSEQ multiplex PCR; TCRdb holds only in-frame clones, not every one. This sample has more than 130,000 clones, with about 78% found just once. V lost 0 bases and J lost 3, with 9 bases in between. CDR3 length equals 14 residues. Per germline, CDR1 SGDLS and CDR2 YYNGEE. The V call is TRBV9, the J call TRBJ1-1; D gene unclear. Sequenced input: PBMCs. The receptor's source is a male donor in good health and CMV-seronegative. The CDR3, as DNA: TGTGCCAGCAGCGTAGTCGTCGGGTACACTGAAGCTTTCTTT. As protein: CASSVVVGYTEAFF.